Reported below is one T cell receptor (beta chain). Its target is not known. The CDR3 extends 3 residues past the end of the read, so its final part is completed from the germline J gene. This table comes from immunoSEQ multiplex PCR, and its TCRdb copy is limited to in-frame clones, with some not included. Its listing shows tens of thousands of clones. Per the germline V gene, CDR1 is SGHTA and CDR2 is FQGNSA. The CDR3 is 15 amino acids. V was cut by 3 bases and J by 7 bases, with 13 bases left in between. This record comes from a study of T cells in women clearing cervical HPV infection. Study conclusions and caveats: CIN3+ cases had significantly higher TCR richness than controls; evenness did not differ.

Prevalent HPV16 infections were excluded; only incident single HPV16 infections included. The specimen was blood buffy coat. This sequence joins TRBV7-2 and TRBJ1-6; tentatively, D is TRBD1 (6 bases). The clonotype was recovered from a woman aged 18-70 years with a cervical HPV16 infection that either progressed to CIN3+ or cleared (not recorded which). The covered CDR3 bases are TGTGCCAGCAGCTTTCGGGGGGCTGGAAATTCACCC. As protein: CASSFRGAGNSP. The complete CDR3 reads CASSFRGAGNSPLHF.